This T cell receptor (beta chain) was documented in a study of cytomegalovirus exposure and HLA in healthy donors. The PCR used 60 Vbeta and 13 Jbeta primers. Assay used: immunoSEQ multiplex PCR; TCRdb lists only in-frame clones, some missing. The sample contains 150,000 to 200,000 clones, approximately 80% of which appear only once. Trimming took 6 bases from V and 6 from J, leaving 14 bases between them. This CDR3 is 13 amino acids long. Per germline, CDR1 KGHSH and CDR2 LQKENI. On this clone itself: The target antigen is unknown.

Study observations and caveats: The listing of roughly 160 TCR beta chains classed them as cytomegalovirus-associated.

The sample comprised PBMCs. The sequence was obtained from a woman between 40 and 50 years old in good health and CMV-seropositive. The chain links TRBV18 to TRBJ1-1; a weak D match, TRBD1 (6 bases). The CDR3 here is CASSPDGQSEAFF. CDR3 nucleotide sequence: TGTGCCAGCTCCCCCGACGGACAGTCTGAAGCTTTCTTT.